Following are 30 T cell receptor beta chains from one sample sequenced in a study of identical twins. One entry per CDR3 protein, called by TCRdb with MiXCR from the 5' RACE reads. The repertoire has about 690,000 distinct CDR3 sequences, 21% of them found once; the top ten carry roughly 4%. Separately, the same data were catalogued under a study of T cells expressing NK-cell markers.

Material for sequencing was PBMCs. The origin of the receptors is a woman aged 18-29 years in good health.

This clonotype was recorded a few times. V usage is TRBV12-3 or TRBV12-4 and J usage is TRBJ2-1; no definite D call. The CDR3 runs to 11 residues. Trimming left V 5 bases short and J 5 bases short, with 4 bases between. CDR3 sequence reads: CASSDHNEQFF. The CDR3 nucleotides are TGTGCCAGCAGTGATCACAATGAGCAGTTCTTC.

The J gene is TRBJ2-7, the V gene TRBV28, with TRBD2 matching 13 bases. There are 18 residues in the CDR3. CDR1 and CDR2 (germline): MDHEN, SYDVKM. The trim removed 3 bases at V and 6 bases at J, leaving 14 bases unmatched. CDR3 sequence reads: CASSLNGRRTSGRREQYF. Written as DNA, the CDR3 is TGTGCCAGCAGTTTGAATGGAAGGAGGACTAGCGGGAGACGCGAGCAGTACTTC.

The V call is TRBV6-5, the J call TRBJ2-3; 9 bases fit TRBD2. Germline V gene lookup returns CDR1 MNHEY and CDR2 SVGAGI. The CDR3 covers 16 residues. The V gene end was trimmed by 0 bases and the J gene end by 5 bases; junction bases not matched to a gene: 6. In nucleotides, the CDR3 is TGTGCCAGCAGTTACTCGCAGCGGGGGGCCTTAGATACGCAGTATTTT. It encodes CASSYSQRGALDTQYF.

This clonotype was detected many times. The rearrangement links TRBV12-3 or TRBV12-4 to TRBJ2-3; perhaps D is TRBD1 or TRBD2 (5 bases each). This CDR3 contains 15 residues. With 6 bases removed from V and 4 bases from J, the gap between germline ends came to 17 bases. CDR3 loop: CASSPGGSRADTQYF. The CDR3, as DNA: TGTGCCAGCAGCCCTGGGGGAAGTCGGGCAGATACGCAGTATTTT.

This clonotype was counted a few times. The chain links TRBV5-1 to TRBJ1-2; 8 bases are a match to TRBD1. The CDR3 extends over 15 amino acids. V lost 1 base, J lost 8 bases, and 10 bases stayed unmatched. Germline V gene data show CDR1 as SGHRS and CDR2 as YFSETQ. The CDR3 sequence is CASSLSAGGIEGYTF. The CDR3, as DNA: TGCGCCAGCAGCTTGTCGGCAGGGGGCATTGAAGGCTACACCTTC.

This clonotype was counted only a few times. The J gene is TRBJ2-7, the V gene TRBV11-2, with D tentatively TRBD2 (5 bases). The V end lost 5 bases, the J end lost 6 bases, and 17 bases lay between the germline ends. This CDR3 has 14 amino acids. CDR1 is SGHAT, CDR2 FQNNGV, per germline. The CDR3 sequence: CASSPNLGRGEQYF. Written as DNA, the CDR3 is TGTGCCAGCAGCCCCAACCTAGGACGGGGCGAGCAGTACTTC.

This clonotype turned up a few times. The chain links TRBV5-1 to TRBJ2-2; no clear D. Per the germline V gene, CDR1 is SGHRS and CDR2 is YFSETQ. The CDR3 covers 16 residues. V lost 4 bases to trimming and J lost 0 bases, with 13 bases between them. CDR3 in DNA: TGCGCCAGCAGCCTACCGCGAGCGACGAACACCGGGGAGCTGTTTTTT. Translated: CASSLPRATNTGELFF.

This clonotype occurred a few times. The chain links TRBV20-1 to TRBJ2-1; D remains unclear. From germline, CDR1 is DFQATT and CDR2 SNEGSKA (reference sequence). V lost 4 bases, J lost 6 bases, and 16 bases lay in between. The CDR3 is 14 amino acids. CDR3 region: CSAIGRLDPNEQFF. The CDR3 bases are TGCAGTGCTATTGGACGGTTAGACCCCAATGAGCAGTTCTTC.

This clonotype was counted ten times or more. V is TRBV21-1 and J is TRBJ1-6; the table's D call TRBD1 went unverified against the DNA. TRBV21-1 is a recognized pseudogene. There are 16 residues in the CDR3. CDR3 residues: CASSKRGDRENSPLHF. In nucleotides, the CDR3 is TGTGCCAGCAGCAAAAGAGGGGACAGGGAGAATTCACCCCTCCACTTT.

This clonotype was detected many times. The CDR3 is CSARLAGVWEQYF. As DNA, the CDR3 is TGCAGTGCTAGATTAGCGGGAGTGTGGGAGCAGTACTTC. The chain combines TRBV20-1 with TRBJ2-7; TRBD2 aligns across 9 bases. CDR1 DFQATT and CDR2 SNEGSKA come from the germline V gene (reference sequence). This CDR3 comprises 13 residues. V lost 2 bases to trimming and J lost 7 bases; unmatched junction nucleotides: 6.

V usage is TRBV20-1 and J usage is TRBJ2-6, with D uncertain. CDR3 length: 15 amino acids. Trimming removed 0 bases at V and 0 bases at J, with 6 bases between. Germline values: CDR1 DFQATT, CDR2 SNEGSKA (reference sequence). The CDR3 loop is CSARDPTSGANVLTF. CDR3 DNA: TGCAGTGCTAGAGATCCAACCTCTGGGGCCAACGTCCTGACTTTC.

The chain has TRBV5-6 and TRBJ1-5; D not certain. CDR3 length equals 12 residues. Germline CDR1 is SGHDT and CDR2 is YYEEEE. Trimming removed 3 bases at V and 5 bases at J, with 6 bases between. The CDR3 DNA is TGTGCCAGCAGCTCCTTATATCAGCCCCAGCATTTT. Amino acids: CASSSLYQPQHF.

The sample holds a few counts of this clonotype. The J gene is TRBJ2-1, the V gene TRBV5-5, with D unclear. Germline values: CDR1 SGHKS, CDR2 YYEKEE (reference sequence). The V and J ends lost 4 bases and 3 bases respectively, with 11 bases between them. The CDR3 has 14 amino acids. The CDR3 is CASSRPDNYNEQFF. The CDR3, as DNA: TGTGCCAGCAGCCGACCCGATAACTACAATGAGCAGTTCTTC. Looking up the rest from reference TRBV5-5 and TRBJ2-1 gives the full variable domain: DAGVTQSPTHLIKTRGQQVTLRCSPISGHKSVSWYQQVLGQGPQFIFQYYEKEERGRGNFPDRFSARQFPNYSSELNVNALLLGDSALYLCASSRPDNYNEQFFGPGTRLTVL.

J is TRBJ1-4 and V is TRBV7-9, with a weak D call TRBD1 (5 bases). The V gene lost 3 bases and the J gene lost 8 bases, with 13 bases spanning the gap. The CDR3 loop spans 14 amino acids. Germline assignment: CDR1 SEHNR and CDR2 FQNEAQ (reference sequence). The CDR3 coding sequence is TGTGCCAGCAGCTTGCTGGGGGGGTTCGAAAAACTGTTTTTT. Its protein is CASSLLGGFEKLFF. Together with reference TRBV7-9 and TRBJ1-4, the CDR3 gives the full variable domain: DTGVSQNPRHKITKRGQNVTFRCDPISEHNRLYWYRQTLGQGPEFLTYFQNEAQLEKSRLLSDRFSAERPKGSFSTLEIQRTEQGDSAMYLCASSLLGGFEKLFFGSGTQLSVL.

This clonotype was detected ten times or more. The chain employs TRBV15 and TRBJ1-5; tentative D call: TRBD1 (6 bases). Germline CDR1 and CDR2: LNHNV and YYDKDF (reference sequence). V was pared by 2 bases and J by 2 bases, with 10 bases between. The CDR3 is 15 amino acids. In nucleotides, the CDR3 is TGTGCCACCAGCAGAAAACAGGGCGGCAATCAGCCCCAGCATTTT. Translating it yields CATSRKQGGNQPQHF.

CDR3 protein: CAIRDRENEQFF. The CDR3 DNA reads as TGTGCCATCAGAGACAGGGAGAATGAGCAGTTCTTC. This chain links TRBV10-3 with TRBJ2-1, with 7 positions matching TRBD1. J gave up 7 bases and V 6 bases, and 3 bases lay outside the gene matches. This CDR3 is 12 amino acids long. CDR1 and CDR2 from the germline V gene are ENHRY and SYGVKD.

There are a few counts of this clonotype. The CDR3 coding sequence is TGTGCCACCAGTGACTCGTGGAGCGGGAGTAACACCGGGGAGCTGTTTTTT. Its translation: CATSDSWSGSNTGELFF. V is TRBV24-1 and J is TRBJ2-2; the match to TRBD2 covers 8 bases. J lost 2 bases, V lost 4 bases, and 8 bases had no gene match. There are 17 residues in the CDR3. The V gene's germline CDR1 is KGHDR and CDR2 SFDVKD.

This clonotype turned up a few times. The chain carries TRBV9 and TRBJ2-1; D not resolved. The CDR3 sequence is 16 residues long. V lost 0 bases, J lost 0 bases, and 10 bases lay in between. Germline values: CDR1 SGDLS, CDR2 YYNGEE. The CDR3 region is CASSVEGLLSYNEQFF. The CDR3 bases are TGTGCCAGCAGCGTAGAGGGCCTCCTCTCCTACAATGAGCAGTTCTTC.

Only a few counts were recorded for this clonotype. The chain carries TRBV20-1 and TRBJ2-7; no clear D gene. Per germline, CDR1 DFQATT and CDR2 SNEGSKA (reference sequence). The CDR3 length is 11 residues. V was trimmed by 0 bases and J by 4 bases, leaving 4 bases between them. The CDR3 spells CSAREMYEQYF. In DNA, the CDR3 is TGCAGTGCTAGAGAGATGTACGAGCAGTACTTC.

This chain connects TRBV20-1 to TRBJ2-7, with TRBD2 identical over 14 bases. The CDR3 has 17 residues. The V segment lost 6 bases and the J segment 4 bases; nucleotides outside the gene matches: 14. Germline V gene data show CDR1 as DFQATT and CDR2 as SNEGSKA (reference sequence). The CDR3 here is CSAARPTSGRDRYEQYF. The CDR3 nucleotides read TGCAGTGCGGCGCGCCCGACTAGCGGGAGGGACCGTTACGAGCAGTACTTC.

This clonotype was observed a few times. The V and J genes are TRBV24-1 and TRBJ2-3, with 8 bases aligning to TRBD2. Trimming at V came to 3 bases and at J to 3 bases, leaving 4 bases not matched to a gene. This CDR3 has 15 amino acids. In germline, CDR1 is KGHDR, CDR2 SFDVKD. The CDR3 DNA is TGTGCCACCAGTGATACTAGCGGCCCAACAGATACGCAGTATTTT. This sequence encodes CATSDTSGPTDTQYF.

This clonotype was found a few times. The V and J genes are TRBV7-9 and TRBJ1-2, with 10 bases that match TRBD1. With V trimmed by 5 bases and J by 6 bases, 9 bases remained unmatched. Germline V lookup: CDR1 SEHNR, CDR2 FQNEAQ (reference sequence). The CDR3 spans 15 residues. The CDR3 reads CASSAETGTGDGYTF. DNA of the CDR3: TGTGCCAGCAGCGCAGAAACCGGGACAGGGGATGGCTACACCTTC.

CDR3 in DNA: TGCAGCGTTCCCGGACTAGTGGGCGAAGAGACCCAGTACTTC. Encoded protein: CSVPGLVGEETQYF. V gene TRBV20-1 combines with J gene TRBJ2-5; TRBD2 matches 7 bases. Germline V gene sequence: CDR1 DFQATT, CDR2 SNEGSKA (reference sequence). The CDR3 runs to 14 residues.

The chain links TRBV29-1 to TRBJ2-3; 8 bases are shared with TRBD2. There are 15 residues in the CDR3. With V trimmed by 0 bases and J by 3 bases, 5 bases remained unmatched. Germline CDR1 and CDR2: SQVTM and ANQGSEA. The CDR3 here is CSVEEIGGGTDTQYF. CDR3 coding DNA: TGCAGCGTTGAAGAAATCGGCGGGGGGACAGATACGCAGTATTTT.

This clonotype has more than one count but fewer than ten. The CDR3 spells CASTSSGSDGNEQFF. Written as DNA, the CDR3 is TGTGCCAGCACCTCTAGCGGGAGCGACGGGAATGAGCAGTTCTTC. This chain joins TRBV12-3 or TRBV12-4 and TRBJ2-1; 10 bases map to TRBD2. The V and J ends lost 7 bases and 7 bases, in that order; junction bases with no gene match: 10. This CDR3 spans 15 amino acids.

Ten or more counts support this clonotype. This chain joins TRBV6-2 or TRBV6-3 and TRBJ2-1; 14 nucleotides line up with TRBD2. This CDR3 comprises 15 residues. From germline, CDR1 is MNHEY and CDR2 SVGEGT. J gave up 10 bases and V 5 bases, and 7 bases lay outside the gene matches. CDR3 in amino acids: CASSPGTSGSKEQFF. The DNA for the CDR3 is TGTGCCAGCAGTCCCGGGACTAGCGGGAGCAAAGAGCAGTTCTTC.

V and J are TRBV5-1 and TRBJ2-7; TRBD2 agrees at 7 bases. Germline trimming cut 4 bases from V and 6 bases from J; bases unmatched to any gene: 7. The CDR3 loop spans 13 amino acids. The germline gives CDR1 SGHRS, CDR2 YFSETQ. CDR3 bases: TGCGCCAGCAGCCTCAAGCGGGGTACCGAGCAGTACTTC. Translated, it gives CASSLKRGTEQYF.

The chain uses TRBV11-2 and TRBJ2-1, with D possibly TRBD1 on 5 matching bases. CDR1 and CDR2 from the germline V gene are SGHAT and FQNNGV. This CDR3 has 17 amino acids. The V end was cut by 5 bases, the J end by 7 bases, with 24 bases between. CDR3 DNA: TGTGCCAGCAGCCGACAAGGGGTAGACAGTTTGGTGAATGAGCAGTTCTTC. Amino acid sequence: CASSRQGVDSLVNEQFF.

This chain joins TRBV29-1 and TRBJ2-7; D not certain. Germline loops: CDR1 SQVTM, CDR2 ANQGSEA. The V and J ends lost 6 bases and 1 base respectively, with 13 bases between them. CDR3 length: 13 amino acids. The CDR3 here is CSVRRVESYEQYF. DNA for the CDR3: TGCAGCGTCCGAAGGGTCGAGTCCTACGAGCAGTACTTC.

Details on this clonotype: Mismatch with germline at one junction end may stem from a read error. The chain joins TRBV4-1 to TRBJ2-1; D may match TRBD1 or TRBD2 (5 bases each). The CDR3 runs 16 residues. CDR1 and CDR2 from the germline V gene are MGHRA and YSYEKL. The CDR3 bases are TGCGCCTGCAGCCCACAGGAGGTGTGGGGGATGGATGAGCAGTTCTTC. Protein: CACSPQEVWGMDEQFF.